The rows below give T cell receptor beta chains drawn from one sample of a study of T cells in Graves' hyperthyroidism and ophthalmopathy. TCRdb ran MiXCR on the multiplex PCR reads and lists one entry per CDR3 protein. The sample comprises about 740,000 distinct CDR3 sequences, about 15% of which are singletons, and approximately 10% rests with the top ten. Sequenced: blood. Receptor source: a woman in her late teens or twenties with Graves' hyperthyroidism. Each CDR3 is given with its conserved first and last residue. D genes are given only for firm matches. The listing skips clone size in some rows; elsewhere it reads once, few, many or a size class.

abundance: many
v_gene: TRBV18
d_gene: .
j_gene: TRBJ2-3
CDR3aa: CASSGRRTSTDTQYF
CDR3nt: TGTGCCAGCTCAGGACGGCGAACTAGCACAGATACGCAGTATTTT

abundance: .
v_gene: TRBV7-7
d_gene: .
j_gene: TRBJ2-5
CDR3aa: CASSLEGREETQYF
CDR3nt: TGTGCTAGCAGCTTAGAGGGCAGGGAGGAGACCCAGTACTTC

abundance: .
v_gene: TRBV7-8
d_gene: .
j_gene: TRBJ2-2
CDR3aa: CASSLGASDYTGELFF
CDR3nt: TGTGCCAGCAGCTTAGGAGCTAGCGATTACACCGGGGAGCTGTTTTTT

abundance: .
v_gene: TRBV6-1
d_gene: .
j_gene: TRBJ1-2
CDR3aa: CASRADIFNYGYTF
CDR3nt: TGTGCCAGCAGAGCCGACATCTTTAACTATGGCTACACCTTC

abundance: .
v_gene: TRBV9
d_gene: TRBD1
j_gene: TRBJ2-2
CDR3aa: CASSDLRDRGVTGELFF
CDR3nt: TGTGCCAGCAGCGACCTCCGGGACAGGGGCGTCACCGGGGAGCTGTTTTTT

abundance: .
v_gene: TRBV10-3
d_gene: .
j_gene: TRBJ1-1
CDR3aa: CAIRKAGNTEAFF
CDR3nt: TGTGCCATCAGGAAGGCAGGAAACACTGAAGCTTTCTTT

abundance: .
v_gene: TRBV28
d_gene: .
j_gene: TRBJ2-4
CDR3aa: CASNAGPKNIQYF
CDR3nt: TGTGCCAGCAACGCAGGGCCCAAGAACATTCAGTACTTC

abundance: many
v_gene: TRBV2
d_gene: .
j_gene: TRBJ1-5
CDR3aa: CASSLHSDRRYSNQPQHF
CDR3nt: TGTGCCAGCAGTCTCCATTCCGACAGGAGGTATAGCAATCAGCCCCAGCATTTT

abundance: many
v_gene: TRBV4-3
d_gene: .
j_gene: TRBJ2-2
CDR3aa: CASSPSEGKELFF
CDR3nt: TGCGCCAGCAGCCCTTCCGAGGGCAAGGAGCTGTTTTTT

abundance: .
v_gene: TRBV27
d_gene: TRBD1
j_gene: TRBJ2-2
CDR3aa: CASSPQGVTGELFF
CDR3nt: TGTGCCAGCAGCCCACAGGGGGTAACCGGGGAGCTGTTTTTT

abundance: few
v_gene: TRBV7-9
d_gene: .
j_gene: TRBJ2-6
CDR3aa: CASILSPLSRSSGANVLTF
CDR3nt: TGTGCCAGCATCCTTTCCCCCCTCTCCAGGAGCTCTGGGGCCAACGTCCTGACTTTC

abundance: many
v_gene: TRBV11-2
d_gene: .
j_gene: TRBJ1-1
CDR3aa: CASSFWKNTEAFF
CDR3nt: TGTGCCAGCAGCTTCTGGAAGAACACTGAAGCTTTCTTT

abundance: .
v_gene: TRBV19
d_gene: TRBD1
j_gene: TRBJ1-2
CDR3aa: CASSIDRVGGYTF
CDR3nt: TGTGCCAGTAGTATCGACAGGGTCGGAGGCTACACCTTC

abundance: .
v_gene: TRBV7-3
d_gene: .
j_gene: TRBJ2-7
CDR3aa: CAGSHGQRAEQYF
CDR3nt: TGTGCCGGCAGCCATGGGCAAAGGGCCGAGCAGTACTTC

abundance: .
v_gene: TRBV14
d_gene: .
j_gene: TRBJ1-4
CDR3aa: CASSSSGAPKLFF
CDR3nt: TGTGCCAGCAGCTCCTCAGGGGCCCCAAAACTGTTTTTT

abundance: many
v_gene: TRBV19
d_gene: .
j_gene: TRBJ2-7
CDR3aa: CASSWAGSSYEQYF
CDR3nt: TGTGCCAGTAGTTGGGCAGGGAGCTCCTACGAGCAGTACTTC

abundance: many
v_gene: TRBV12-3/TRBV12-4
d_gene: .
j_gene: TRBJ2-2
CDR3aa: CASSLQSTGELFF
CDR3nt: TGTGCCAGCAGCCTACAGAGCACCGGGGAGCTGTTTTTT

abundance: .
v_gene: TRBV6-2/TRBV6-3
d_gene: .
j_gene: TRBJ2-5
CDR3aa: CASKDEGRETQYF
CDR3nt: TGTGCCAGCAAGGACGAGGGTCGAGAGACCCAGTACTTC

abundance: .
v_gene: TRBV10-3
d_gene: TRBD2
j_gene: TRBJ2-7
CDR3aa: CAISESIEPRRTSGSYNEQYF
CDR3nt: TGTGCCATCAGTGAGTCCATCGAGCCTAGGAGGACTAGCGGGAGTTACAATGAGCAGTACTTC

abundance: few
v_gene: TRBV20-1
d_gene: .
j_gene: TRBJ1-6
CDR3aa: CSSRSSYNSPLHF
CDR3nt: TGCAGTTCCAGAAGCTCCTATAATTCACCCCTCCACTTT

abundance: .
v_gene: TRBV6-8
d_gene: TRBD1
j_gene: TRBJ2-2
CDR3aa: CASSYSGWTGGITGELFF
CDR3nt: TGTGCCAGCAGTTACTCGGGGTGGACAGGGGGAATTACCGGGGAGCTGTTTTTT

abundance: few
v_gene: TRBV4-1
d_gene: .
j_gene: TRBJ1-3
CDR3aa: CASSQDLWALSGNTIYF
CDR3nt: TGCGCCAGCAGCCAAGATCTGTGGGCGCTCTCTGGAAACACCATATATTTT

abundance: .
v_gene: TRBV20-1
d_gene: .
j_gene: TRBJ1-4
CDR3aa: CSPTFPGPDEKLFF
CDR3nt: TGCAGCCCTACGTTCCCGGGTCCAGATGAAAAACTGTTTTTT

abundance: many
v_gene: TRBV28
d_gene: TRBD2
j_gene: TRBJ2-5
CDR3aa: CASSLAGTSVKQETQYF
CDR3nt: TGTGCCAGCAGTTTGGCCGGGACTAGCGTAAAGCAAGAGACCCAGTACTTC

abundance: .
v_gene: TRBV4-2
d_gene: .
j_gene: TRBJ2-4
CDR3aa: CASSQILDQGQNIQYF
CDR3nt: TGTGCCAGCAGCCAAATACTGGATCAGGGTCAAAACATTCAGTACTTC

abundance: many
v_gene: TRBV2
d_gene: .
j_gene: TRBJ1-2
CDR3aa: CASKRTQGANYGYTF
CDR3nt: TGTGCCAGCAAGAGGACACAGGGAGCTAACTATGGCTACACCTTC

abundance: few
v_gene: TRBV6-1
d_gene: .
j_gene: TRBJ2-5
CDR3aa: CASRGLFQETQYF
CDR3nt: TGTGCCAGCAGAGGCCTTTTCCAAGAGACCCAGTACTTC

abundance: few
v_gene: TRBV10-3
d_gene: .
j_gene: TRBJ2-1
CDR3aa: CAISGTGTDPNEQFF
CDR3nt: TGTGCCATCAGTGGAACCGGGACCGACCCCAATGAGCAGTTCTTC

abundance: .
v_gene: TRBV29-1
d_gene: .
j_gene: TRBJ2-7
CDR3aa: CSVGPGLGSYEQYF
CDR3nt: TGCAGCGTCGGACCGGGACTCGGATCCTACGAGCAGTACTTC

abundance: many
v_gene: TRBV28
d_gene: .
j_gene: TRBJ2-1
CDR3aa: CASSPNVIGSYNEQFF
CDR3nt: TGTGCCAGCAGTCCCAATGTGATTGGGAGTTACAATGAGCAGTTCTTC

abundance: .
v_gene: TRBV7-2
d_gene: TRBD2
j_gene: TRBJ2-1
CDR3aa: CASLDAASGRFEQFF
CDR3nt: TGTGCCAGCCTAGACGCGGCTAGCGGGAGGTTTGAGCAGTTCTTC

abundance: few
v_gene: TRBV30
d_gene: TRBD1
j_gene: TRBJ2-7
CDR3aa: CAWATGKTYEQYF
CDR3nt: TGTGCCTGGGCGACAGGGAAGACCTACGAGCAGTACTTC

abundance: many
v_gene: TRBV9
d_gene: TRBD2
j_gene: TRBJ2-1
CDR3aa: CASSVEERGSYNEQFF
CDR3nt: TGTGCCAGCAGCGTAGAGGAGCGGGGATCCTACAATGAGCAGTTCTTC

abundance: many
v_gene: TRBV4-2
d_gene: TRBD1
j_gene: TRBJ2-4
CDR3aa: CASSLGGQGQNIQYF
CDR3nt: TGTGCCAGCAGCCTCGGGGGACAGGGGCAAAACATTCAGTACTTC

abundance: many
v_gene: TRBV4-1
d_gene: TRBD1
j_gene: TRBJ2-5
CDR3aa: CASSQVYRGRIRSQYF
CDR3nt: TGCGCCAGCAGCCAAGTATATAGGGGGCGGATCAGGTCCCAGTACTTC

abundance: .
v_gene: TRBV30
d_gene: .
j_gene: TRBJ1-2
CDR3aa: CAWTLPQDGRGVYGYTF
CDR3nt: TGTGCCTGGACCCTTCCTCAGGACGGTAGGGGGGTCTATGGCTACACCTTC

abundance: many
v_gene: TRBV7-9
d_gene: .
j_gene: TRBJ2-3
CDR3aa: CASSFLESTDTQYF
CDR3nt: TGTGCCAGCAGCTTCCTTGAAAGCACAGATACGCAGTATTTT

abundance: many
v_gene: TRBV11-2
d_gene: TRBD1
j_gene: TRBJ2-3
CDR3aa: CASSLRTGGDTQYF
CDR3nt: TGTGCCAGCAGCTTACGAACAGGGGGGGATACGCAGTATTTT

abundance: .
v_gene: TRBV5-1
d_gene: TRBD2
j_gene: TRBJ2-7
CDR3aa: CASSSALRGSGEQYF
CDR3nt: TGCGCCAGCAGCTCGGCCCTCCGCGGGAGCGGCGAGCAGTACTTC